This TCR beta chain was sequenced during a study of T cell clonality in common variable immunodeficiency. General study points: CVID subjects showed higher TCRbeta clonality than healthy controls. Links between repertoire features and CVID complications were heterogeneity-limited.

Profiling relied on immunoSEQ multiplex PCR, and the TCRdb table lists in-frame clones only, not all of them. Altogether 40,000 to 45,000 clones were found in the sample, and no singletons occur. This clone was seen repeatedly, ten times or more. Its specificity is not known. The sequence runs out 3 residues before the end of the CDR3; the remainder is reconstructed from the germline J gene. V lost 5 bases, J lost 1 base, and 5 bases stayed unmatched. This CDR3 has 14 residues. CDR1 is SGHAT, CDR2 FQDESV, per germline (reference sequence). Patients and controls were mostly of Caucasian heritage. Blood samples were heparinized, about 5 to 8 ml per donor.

The chain recombines TRBV11-1 with TRBJ2-7; 7 bases map to TRBD1. Sequences were obtained from peripheral blood mononuclear cells. The source of this sequence is a person aged 18 to 75 in good health. The CDR3 protein is CASSPRTGSYEQYF. CDR3 DNA, as far as it was read: TGTGCCAGCAGCCCCCGGACAGGTTCCTACGAG.